This T cell receptor beta chain was captured by sequencing in a study of Ad26.COV2.S vaccination and SARS-CoV-2 variants. Overall study: Doses of Ad26.COV2.S were injected into muscle once or twice, 56 days apart. Study results and limitations: Non-spike TCR breadth was similar in vaccine and placebo recipients. TCR breadth and depth analyses may have underestimated total T cell responses. Compared with placebo recipients, vaccine recipients had higher spike-specific TCR breadth.

Specified treatment: around 19 received Ad26.COV2.S at low or high dose, single or two shots; a few received placebo; per-sample allocation not given. The samples were gathered on day 63 after the first injection of vaccine or placebo. The method was immunoSEQ multiplex PCR; TCRdb's version includes in-frame clones alone and lacks a portion of them. The sample shows about 350,000 clones, 85% of them seen only once. With respect to this clone: Its specificity is not known.

The CDR3 covers 14 residues. Germline values: CDR1 SGHNT, CDR2 YYREEE (reference sequence). V was pared by 4 bases and J by 7 bases, with 17 bases between. The receptor comes from a person between 18 and 65 years old who received the Ad26.COV2.S COVID-19 vaccine or a placebo. The rearrangement links TRBV5-4 to TRBJ1-2; D perhaps matches TRBD1 (6 bases). The starting material was peripheral blood, obtained in a trial of Ad26.COV2.S vaccine versus placebo. The CDR3 region is CASSPQLGARGYTF. CDR3 nucleotide sequence: TGTGCCAGCAGCCCCCAATTGGGGGCCCGTGGCTACACCTTC.